These 10 T cell receptor beta chains share one sample of origin, sequenced in a study of T cell repertoires in cytomegalovirus infection. No cognate antigen is known for these TCRs. TCRdb re-analysed the reads in MiXCR, keeping a single row per CDR3 protein. The table includes about 280,000 distinct CDR3 sequences, 22% detected once. The sequencing here drew on cultured PBMCs, taken from culture after CMV antigen stimulation. These receptors originate from a human donor in good health (CMV status not recorded). Some clones in this sample may be carry-over from other donors' samples.

The chain has TRBV20-1 and TRBJ2-1, with 10 positions matching TRBD1. Germline V gene sequence: CDR1 DFQATT, CDR2 SNEGSKA (reference sequence). J gave up 0 bases and V 0 bases, and 5 bases lay outside the gene matches. This CDR3 comprises 17 residues. CDR3 DNA: TGCAGTGCTAGAGACCAGACAGGGGGCCGCTCCTACAATGAGCAGTTCTTC. Translation gives CSARDQTGGRSYNEQFF.

The chain recombines TRBV19 with TRBJ2-1; 13 positions match TRBD2. CDR1 LNHDA and CDR2 SQIVND come from the germline V gene (reference sequence). CDR3 length: 13 amino acids. Unmatched junction bases numbered 6, after V lost 6 bases and J lost 13 bases. The CDR3 DNA reads as TGTGCCAGTAGCGGGACTAGCGGGAACCTCCAGTTCTTC. Amino acid sequence: CASSGTSGNLQFF.

The chain uses TRBV29-1 and TRBJ2-5; D is perhaps TRBD1 or TRBD2 (6 bases each). The CDR3 is made up of 13 amino acids. V lost 5 bases and J lost 6, with 16 bases in between. Per the germline V gene, CDR1 is SQVTM and CDR2 is ANQGSEA. CDR3 in amino acids: CSVPQQGGKTQYF. The CDR3 nucleotides are TGCAGCGTTCCCCAACAGGGAGGAAAGACCCAGTACTTC.

The chain couples TRBV5-4 to TRBJ2-3; D may be TRBD2 (6 bases). This CDR3 has 15 amino acids. V was clipped by 4 bases and J by 2 bases, with 14 bases between them. The V gene's germline CDR1 is SGHNT and CDR2 YYREEE (reference sequence). CDR3 sequence (DNA): TGTGCCAGCAGCGTCCGGGACTCTTACACAGATACGCAGTATTTT. This gives the protein CASSVRDSYTDTQYF.

This clonotype has at least ten counts. The V and J genes are TRBV6-2 or TRBV6-3 and TRBJ2-7; TRBD2 matches 8 bases. This CDR3 region has 16 residues. CDR1 is MNHEY, CDR2 SVGEGT, per germline. J was trimmed by 2 bases and V by 2 bases; bases with no gene match: 8. The CDR3 reads CASSYRSGRSTYEQYV. Here the CDR3 DNA reads TGTGCCAGCAGTTACCGGAGCGGGAGAAGTACCTACGAGCAGTACGTC.

There are a few counts of this clonotype. The chain couples TRBV2 to TRBJ1-5; D is ambiguous. V lost 4 bases and J 2 bases, leaving 9 bases between the germline ends. Germline V CDR1 and CDR2: SNHLY, FYNNEI. This CDR3 has 14 amino acids. CDR3 protein: CASSGDGGNQPQHF. In DNA, the CDR3 is TGTGCCAGCAGTGGAGACGGTGGCAATCAGCCCCAGCATTTT.

The rearrangement links TRBV11-2 to TRBJ2-3; no definite D call. The V gene lost 1 base and the J gene lost 2 bases, with 16 bases spanning the gap. Germline V gene data show CDR1 as SGHAT and CDR2 as FQNNGV. The CDR3 totals 17 residues. The CDR3 sequence: CASSLGSASFLTDTQYF. The CDR3 coding sequence is TGTGCCAGCAGCTTAGGATCCGCCTCATTCCTCACAGATACGCAGTATTTT.

This clonotype was counted between two and nine times. This rearrangement joins TRBV5-1 to TRBJ1-5; D is undetermined. V was shortened by 3 bases and J by 7 bases, with 11 bases between the two germline ends. The CDR3 is made up of 13 amino acids. In germline, CDR1 is SGHRS, CDR2 YFSETQ. The CDR3 here is CASSSFPEQPQHF. The CDR3 DNA reads TGCGCCAGCAGCTCGTTCCCCGAACAGCCCCAGCATTTT.

The rearrangement links TRBV7-4 to TRBJ2-1; D call uncertain. This CDR3 has 12 amino acids. Germline V gene data show CDR1 as SGHVT and CDR2 as SQSDAQ. Trimming took off 1 base at V and 6 bases at J, with 4 bases between the two ends. The CDR3 DNA sequence: TGTGCCAGCAGCTTAGGTTTCAATGAGCAGTTCTTC. Amino acids: CASSLGFNEQFF.

This clonotype was picked up many times. CDR3 loop: CASSLVLDSGANVLTF. In nucleotides, the CDR3 is TGTGCCAGCAGCTTAGTTCTAGACTCTGGGGCCAACGTCCTGACTTTC. This chain uses TRBV7-2 with TRBJ2-6; D is unresolved. The germline V and J ends were trimmed by 1 base and 0 bases, with 7 bases remaining between them. Germline CDR1 and CDR2: SGHTA and FQGNSA. The CDR3 sequence is 16 residues long.